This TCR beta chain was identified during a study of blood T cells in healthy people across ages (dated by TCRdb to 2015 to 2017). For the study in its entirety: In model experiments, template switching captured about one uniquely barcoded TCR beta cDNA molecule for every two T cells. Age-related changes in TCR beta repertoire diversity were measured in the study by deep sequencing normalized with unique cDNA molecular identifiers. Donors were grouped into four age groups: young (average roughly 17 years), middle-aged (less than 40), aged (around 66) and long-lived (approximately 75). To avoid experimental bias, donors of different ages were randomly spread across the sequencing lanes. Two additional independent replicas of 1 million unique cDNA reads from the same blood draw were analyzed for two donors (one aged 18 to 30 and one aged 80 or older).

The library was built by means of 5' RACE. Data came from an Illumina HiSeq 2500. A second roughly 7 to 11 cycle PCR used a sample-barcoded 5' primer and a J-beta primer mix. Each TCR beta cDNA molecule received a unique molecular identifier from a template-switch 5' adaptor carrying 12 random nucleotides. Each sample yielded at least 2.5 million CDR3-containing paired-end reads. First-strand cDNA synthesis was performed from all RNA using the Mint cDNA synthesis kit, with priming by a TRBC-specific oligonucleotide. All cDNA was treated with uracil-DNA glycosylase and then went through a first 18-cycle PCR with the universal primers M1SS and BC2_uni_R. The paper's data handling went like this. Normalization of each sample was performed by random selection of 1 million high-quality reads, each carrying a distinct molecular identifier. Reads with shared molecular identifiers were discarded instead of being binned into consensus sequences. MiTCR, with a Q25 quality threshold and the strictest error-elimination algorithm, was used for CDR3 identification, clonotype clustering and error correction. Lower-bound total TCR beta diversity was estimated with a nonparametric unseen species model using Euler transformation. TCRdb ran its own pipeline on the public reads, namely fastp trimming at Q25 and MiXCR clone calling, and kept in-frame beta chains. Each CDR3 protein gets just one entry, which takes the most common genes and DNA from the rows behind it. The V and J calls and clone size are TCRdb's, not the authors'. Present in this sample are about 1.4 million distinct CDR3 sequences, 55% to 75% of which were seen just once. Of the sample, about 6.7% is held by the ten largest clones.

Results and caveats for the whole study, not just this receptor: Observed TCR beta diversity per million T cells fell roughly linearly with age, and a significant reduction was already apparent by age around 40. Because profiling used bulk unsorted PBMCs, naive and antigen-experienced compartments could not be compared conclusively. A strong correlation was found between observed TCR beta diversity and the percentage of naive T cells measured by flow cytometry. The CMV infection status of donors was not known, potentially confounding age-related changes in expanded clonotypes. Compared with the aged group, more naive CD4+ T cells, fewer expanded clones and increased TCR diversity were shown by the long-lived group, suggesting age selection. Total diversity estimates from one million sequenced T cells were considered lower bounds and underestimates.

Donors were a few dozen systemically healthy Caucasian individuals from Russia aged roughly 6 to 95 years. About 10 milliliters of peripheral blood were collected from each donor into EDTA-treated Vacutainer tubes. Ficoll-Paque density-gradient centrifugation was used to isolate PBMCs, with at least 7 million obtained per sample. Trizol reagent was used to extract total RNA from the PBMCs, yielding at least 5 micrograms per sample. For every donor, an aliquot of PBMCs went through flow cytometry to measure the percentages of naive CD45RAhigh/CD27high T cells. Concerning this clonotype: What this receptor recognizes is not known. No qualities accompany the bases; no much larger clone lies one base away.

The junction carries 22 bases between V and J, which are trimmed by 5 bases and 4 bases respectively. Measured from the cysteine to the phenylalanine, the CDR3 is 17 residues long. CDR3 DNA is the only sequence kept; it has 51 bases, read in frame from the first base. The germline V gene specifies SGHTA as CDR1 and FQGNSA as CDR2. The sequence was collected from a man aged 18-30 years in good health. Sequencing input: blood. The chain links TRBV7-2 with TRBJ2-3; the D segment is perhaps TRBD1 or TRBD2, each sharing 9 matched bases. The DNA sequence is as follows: TGTGCCAGCAGCCCGGACAGGGGTAGCGGGGGCGCAGATACGCAGTATTTT. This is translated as CASSPDRGSGGADTQYF.